This is a list of T cell receptor beta chains from one sample in a study of blood T cell repertoires in COVID-19. Some clones are missing from TCRdb's copy, which holds only in-frame ones; the method was immunoSEQ multiplex PCR. Counted here are about 83,000 clones, approximately 78% occurring once; the ten biggest clones make up about 16%. The sequencing sample was made of peripheral blood. Receptors were obtained from a woman aged 80 or older with acute or convalescent COVID-19. Each CDR3 is given with its conserved first and last residue. A D gene is named only where the DNA matches it firmly.

CASSFRTGSLYEQYF TRBJ2-7 TRBD1 TRBV5-1
CASSSGLLRQNSPLHF TRBJ1-6 . TRBV11-2
CATSVTSGGSSYEQYF TRBJ2-7 TRBD2 TRBV15
CASSPFASGGAFTDTQYF TRBJ2-3 TRBD2 TRBV18
CASRYSDRGPYEQYF TRBJ2-7 TRBD1 TRBV6-5
CASSLLSQPQHF TRBJ1-5 . TRBV28
CASSWGGGTEAFF TRBJ1-1 . TRBV5-6
CASSPGSAGMNTEAFF TRBJ1-1 . TRBV5-4
CAWSVPGAGWGAKNIQYF TRBJ2-4 . TRBV30
CASRFLAGGYNEQFF TRBJ2-1 TRBD2 TRBV7-2
CASTRAVFPYEQYF TRBJ2-7 . TRBV2
CASSPLRTGSNQPQHF TRBJ1-5 . TRBV19
CASSPPGQGALRTDTQYF TRBJ2-3 TRBD1 TRBV7-9
CASSLTVQGHTGELFF TRBJ2-2 . TRBV6-5
CASRARGSNTGELFF TRBJ2-2 . TRBV19
CAWAWSGNTIYF TRBJ1-3 . TRBV30
CATSDSRRGGTGELFF TRBJ2-2 TRBD2 TRBV24-1
CASSSDRNSPLHF TRBJ1-6 TRBD1 TRBV7-2
CASSFQGETGEAFF TRBJ1-1 TRBD1 TRBV5-1
CASSLASSYNSPLHF TRBJ1-6 . TRBV7-9
CASSPRSRDTQYF TRBJ2-3 . TRBV3-1/TRBV3-2
CASSLRTGSGETQYF TRBJ2-5 TRBD1 TRBV7-9
CASSQVGTEAFF TRBJ1-1 . TRBV9
CASSLEGRADEQYF TRBJ2-7 . TRBV7-2
CASSLVVGGYGYTF TRBJ1-2 . TRBV11-2
CASSLDHSINTEAFF TRBJ1-1 . TRBV5-4
CASTAGAAYNEQFF TRBJ2-1 . TRBV11-2
CASSPHSTDTQYF TRBJ2-3 . TRBV6-5
CASSLERRAQYGYTF TRBJ1-2 . TRBV7-2
CASSSPGVVGNTEAFF TRBJ1-1 . TRBV27
CASSLGRTSTDTQYF TRBJ2-3 . TRBV28
CASSFGEDVVHYEQYF TRBJ2-7 . TRBV7-9
CASSYTRQGYEQYF TRBJ2-7 TRBD1 TRBV6-5
CASSSTPNRGNQPQHF TRBJ1-5 TRBD1 TRBV28
CASSQNSADYEQYF TRBJ2-7 . TRBV3-1/TRBV3-2
CASSLSPEANYGYTF TRBJ1-2 . TRBV7-6
CASSDTPPENTIYF TRBJ1-3 . TRBV19
CASTASYSQGVSNQPQHF TRBJ1-5 TRBD1 TRBV19
CASNSLGRGILGYTF TRBJ1-2 . TRBV2
CASSQGSDRVAYGYTF TRBJ1-2 TRBD1 TRBV4-1
CATSRDPRDRGRTEAFF TRBJ1-1 TRBD1 TRBV15
CSASGQGYNSPLHF TRBJ1-6 . TRBV20-1
CASSLVTLDYNSPLHF TRBJ1-6 . TRBV5-6
CASSYKISYGYTF TRBJ1-2 . TRBV6-5
CASSLQTGNTIYF TRBJ1-3 . TRBV11-2
CASTVTVFSEQFF TRBJ2-1 . TRBV7-2
CASSTQTGNSPLHF TRBJ1-6 TRBD1 TRBV28
CASSLVAGDVTGELFF TRBJ2-2 TRBD2 TRBV7-7
CASSWGTGVNYGYTF TRBJ1-2 TRBD1 TRBV7-9
CASTPTETTNEKLFF TRBJ1-4 . TRBV19
CARPSGTPRTSGGAGEYF TRBJ2-7 TRBD2 TRBV6-4
CASSTGTGGCTF TRBJ1-2 TRBD1 TRBV6-6
CASSLRGGDRGNTEAFF TRBJ1-1 TRBD1 TRBV27
CASSQEGQGAVTEAFF TRBJ1-1 TRBD1 TRBV4-1
CASRTGSNTGELFF TRBJ2-2 . TRBV19
CASSLTGTDNSPLHF TRBJ1-6 . TRBV6-6
CASSPPDRTTEAFF TRBJ1-1 . TRBV28
CASSYWDRANTGELFF TRBJ2-2 TRBD1 TRBV6-5
CASSFNPGRGGKTEAFF TRBJ1-1 . TRBV5-1